This T cell receptor (beta chain) was identified in a study of molecular identifiers for immune sequencing clone quantification (dated by TCRdb to 2016 to 2018). At the level of the whole study: For a replicate experiment, the RNA from either approximately 20,000 or 100,000 naive CD8 T cells was divided into five aliquots, and four of those aliquots went on to sequencing. This methods study used CD8 T cells to benchmark TCR RNA copy counting and molecular-identifier clustering-based TCR repertoire sequencing (MIDCIRS). What the authors observed across the whole study: Even against a background of about a million naive CD8 T cells, spiked-in Jurkat TCR RNA amounting to a single cell's worth was reported to be detectable. Spiked-in Jurkat TCR RNA (around 9 copies' worth), which is not part of the donor repertoire, was contained in the naive libraries. Without barcode sub-clustering, chimeric consensus sequences inflated TCR diversity; chimeras reached as high as 47%. Identical TCR molecules sharing a barcode could cause highly expanded clone sizes to be underestimated. Clones above 20 RNA copies held over 97% of molecules in CMV-specific effector cells but under 1% in naive cells. Modeling gave about three recovered TCR RNA copies per cell versus about 10 by digital PCR, implying around 33% capture efficiency.

Receptors were amplified or captured by PCR. TCRdb names Illumina HiSeq 4000 as the instrument used. Bulk TCR libraries were made following a previously described method, with the TCR primers given in Table S5. The Qiagen AllPrep DNA/RNA kit was used to purify total RNA. Reads from multiple sequencing runs of the same library were pooled before analysis. As for the original processing: Reads were retained only if an exact TCR constant sequence was present, and the retained reads were trimmed to 150 nt and grouped according to their 12-nt molecular barcodes. Within each barcode group, reads were sub-clustered at a 15% Levenshtein threshold, and quality-weighted consensus sequences were built per RNA molecule. Non-functional sequences were excluded, and lower-count sequences lying one edit away from another sequence were also excluded. Based on fitting two negative binomial distributions, any barcode sub-cluster with under 20% of the maximum read count was discarded. TCRdb trimmed the raw reads at Q25, called clones with MiXCR and kept productive beta chains. One record per CDR3 amino acid sequence lists the most common genes and DNA. These V and J calls are TCRdb output, not the study's own analysis. A total of under 650,000 distinct CDR3 sequences appear in this sample, 15% to 20% of them only once. Roughly 0.9% of the sample is held by the ten biggest clonotypes.

Relative to germline, V is missing 0 bases and J is missing 2 bases, with 20 bases of the junction outside any gene match. From its cysteine to its phenylalanine, the CDR3 spans 22 amino acids. The CDR3 DNA has 66 bases and is translated from base 1. Reading the germline V gene gives CDR1 SGHTA and CDR2 FQGNSA. This clonotype was detected many times. No cognate antigen has been identified for it. The input lacks base qualities; no much larger clone sits a single base away. Libraries of naive CD8 T cells were generated from roughly 21,000 to 960,000 sorted cells, with 10%, 30% or 50% of the purified RNA used. Naive CD8 T cells were FACS-sorted as CD8+CD4-CCR7+CD45RA+ on a BD FACSAria II into RLT Plus buffer. To test detection sensitivity, Jurkat RNA equivalent to more than eight TCR copies was spiked into samples of about 19,000-1,000,000 naive CD8 T cells. CD8 T cells were enriched using RosetteSep CD8+ T Cell Enrichment Cocktail and Ficoll-Paque, and the enriched cells then underwent ACK red cell lysis.

The specimen sequenced was naive CD8+ T cells from blood, with Jurkat cell RNA spiked in. The label giving this sample's cell subset or site can be read as: FACS-sorted CD8+CD4-CCR7+CD45RA+ naive T cells. This TCR was recovered from a human donor in good health. Some libraries in this study had Jurkat cell RNA spiked in. The sequence is built from TRBV7-2 and TRBJ2-3; 10 central bases correspond to TRBD2. This receptor has the CDR3 CASSLAFAASGGLGLVTDTQYF. The nucleotides are TGTGCCAGCAGCTTAGCCTTCGCGGCTAGCGGGGGCCTGGGGCTCGTCACAGATACGCAGTATTTT.